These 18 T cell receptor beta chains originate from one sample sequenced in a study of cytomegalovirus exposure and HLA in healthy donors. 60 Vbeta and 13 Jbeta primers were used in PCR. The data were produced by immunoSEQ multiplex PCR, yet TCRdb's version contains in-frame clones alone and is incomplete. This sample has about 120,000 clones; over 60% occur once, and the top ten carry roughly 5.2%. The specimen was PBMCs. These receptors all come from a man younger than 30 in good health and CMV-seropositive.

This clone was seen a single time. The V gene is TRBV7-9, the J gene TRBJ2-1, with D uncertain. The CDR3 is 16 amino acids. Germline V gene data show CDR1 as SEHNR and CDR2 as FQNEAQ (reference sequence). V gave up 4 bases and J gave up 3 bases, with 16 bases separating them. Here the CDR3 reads CASSSDARPGYNEQFF. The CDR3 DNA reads TGTGCCAGCAGCTCTGACGCTAGACCGGGCTACAATGAGCAGTTCTTC.

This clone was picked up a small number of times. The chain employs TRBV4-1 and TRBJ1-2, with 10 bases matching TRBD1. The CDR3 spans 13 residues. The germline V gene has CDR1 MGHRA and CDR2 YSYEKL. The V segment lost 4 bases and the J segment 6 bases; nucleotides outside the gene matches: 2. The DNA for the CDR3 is TGCGCCAGCAGCCTAGGGACAGGGGATGGCTACACCTTC. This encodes CASSLGTGDGYTF.

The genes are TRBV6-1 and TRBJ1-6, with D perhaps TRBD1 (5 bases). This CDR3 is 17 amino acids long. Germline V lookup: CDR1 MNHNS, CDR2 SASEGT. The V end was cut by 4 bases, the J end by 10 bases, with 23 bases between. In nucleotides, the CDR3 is TGTGCCAGCAGTGGGGGGGTCGAAGGCCCCGTCGTGTCACCCCTCCACTTT. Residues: CASSGGVEGPVVSPLHF.

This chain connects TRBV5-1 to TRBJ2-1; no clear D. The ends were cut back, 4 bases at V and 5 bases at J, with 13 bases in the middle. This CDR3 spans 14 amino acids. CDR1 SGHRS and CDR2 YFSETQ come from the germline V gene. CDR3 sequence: CASSITYGDNEQFF. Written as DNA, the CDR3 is TGCGCCAGCAGCATAACGTACGGAGACAATGAGCAGTTCTTC.

The CDR3 protein is CSVEVGSGGNTIYF. Here the CDR3 DNA reads TGCAGCGTTGAGGTAGGCAGCGGCGGAAACACCATATATTTT. This chain uses TRBV29-1 with TRBJ1-3, with no clear D. In germline, CDR1 is SQVTM, CDR2 ANQGSEA. Trimming cost V 3 bases and J 4 bases, with 13 bases left between them. This CDR3 has 14 residues. Filled out from reference TRBV29-1 and TRBJ1-3, the complete variable domain reads SAVISQKPSRDICQRGTSLTIQCQVDSQVTMMFWYRQQPGQSLTLIATANQGSEATYESGFVIDKFPISRPNLTFSTLTVSNMSPEDSSIYLCSVEVGSGGNTIYFGEGSWLTVV.

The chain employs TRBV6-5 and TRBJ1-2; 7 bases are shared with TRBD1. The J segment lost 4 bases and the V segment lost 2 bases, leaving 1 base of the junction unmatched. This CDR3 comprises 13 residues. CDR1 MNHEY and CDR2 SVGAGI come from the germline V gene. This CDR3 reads CASSYRGPYGYTF. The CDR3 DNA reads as TGTGCCAGCAGTTACAGGGGGCCCTATGGCTACACCTTC.

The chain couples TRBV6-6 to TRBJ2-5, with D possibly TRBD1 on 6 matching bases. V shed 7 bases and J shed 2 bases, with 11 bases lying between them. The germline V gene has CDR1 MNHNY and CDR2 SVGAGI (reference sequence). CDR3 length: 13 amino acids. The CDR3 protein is CASNLGGQETQYF. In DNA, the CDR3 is TGTGCCAGCAATCTAGGGGGACAAGAGACCCAGTACTTC.

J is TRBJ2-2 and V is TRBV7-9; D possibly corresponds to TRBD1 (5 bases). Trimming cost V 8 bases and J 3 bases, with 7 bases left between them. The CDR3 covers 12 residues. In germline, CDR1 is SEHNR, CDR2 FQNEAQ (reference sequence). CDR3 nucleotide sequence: TGTGCCAGCGTCAGGGACACCGGGGAGCTGTTTTTT. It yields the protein CASVRDTGELFF.

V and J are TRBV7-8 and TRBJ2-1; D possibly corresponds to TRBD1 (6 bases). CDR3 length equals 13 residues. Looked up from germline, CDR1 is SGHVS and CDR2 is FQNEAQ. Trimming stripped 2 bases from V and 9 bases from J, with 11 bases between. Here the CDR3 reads CASSLIRGTEQFF. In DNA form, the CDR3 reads TGTGCCAGCAGCTTAATCAGGGGTACTGAGCAGTTCTTC.

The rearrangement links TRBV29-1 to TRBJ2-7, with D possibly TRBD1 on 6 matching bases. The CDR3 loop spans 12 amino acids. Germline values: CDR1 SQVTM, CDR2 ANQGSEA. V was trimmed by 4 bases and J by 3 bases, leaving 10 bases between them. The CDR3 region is CSVGDNHYEQYF. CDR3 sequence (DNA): TGCAGCGTTGGGGACAACCACTACGAGCAGTACTTC.

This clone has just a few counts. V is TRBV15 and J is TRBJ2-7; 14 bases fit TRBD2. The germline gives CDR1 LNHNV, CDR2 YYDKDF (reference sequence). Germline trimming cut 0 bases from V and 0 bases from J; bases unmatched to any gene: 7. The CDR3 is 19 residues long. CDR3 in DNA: TGTGCCACCAGCAGAGACTTCCCCGGGACTAGCGGGAGCTCCTACGAGCAGTACTTC. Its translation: CATSRDFPGTSGSSYEQYF. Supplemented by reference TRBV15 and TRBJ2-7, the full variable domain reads DAMVIQNPRYQVTQFGKPVTLSCSQTLNHNVMYWYQQKSSQAPKLLFHYYDKDFNNEADTPDNFQSRRPNTSFCFLDIRSPGLGDTAMYLCATSRDFPGTSGSSYEQYFGPGTRLTVT.

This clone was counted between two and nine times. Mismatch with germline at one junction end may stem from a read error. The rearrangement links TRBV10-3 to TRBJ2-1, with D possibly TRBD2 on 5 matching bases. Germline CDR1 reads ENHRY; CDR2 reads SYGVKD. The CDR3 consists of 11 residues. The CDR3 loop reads CAIQSGDGMLF. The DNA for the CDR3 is TGTGCCATCCAGTCGGGTGACGGGATGCTCTTC.

The DNA for the CDR3 is TGTGCCAGCAGTCCACACGGGGTCGGATATTACGCGAACACCGGGGAGCTGTTTTTT. Protein: CASSPHGVGYYANTGELFF. V usage is TRBV27 and J usage is TRBJ2-2; TRBD2 might be the D (5 bases). This CDR3 is built from 19 residues. Germline CDR1 reads MNHEY; CDR2 reads SMNVEV (reference sequence). The V end was cut by 5 bases, the J end by 0 bases, with 22 bases between.

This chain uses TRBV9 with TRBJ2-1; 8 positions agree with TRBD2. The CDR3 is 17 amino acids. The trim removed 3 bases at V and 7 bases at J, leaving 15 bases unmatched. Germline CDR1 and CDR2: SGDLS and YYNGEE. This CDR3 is CASSANPAGGARNEQFF. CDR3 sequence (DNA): TGTGCCAGCAGCGCAAATCCCGCCGGGGGGGCGCGTAATGAGCAGTTCTTC.

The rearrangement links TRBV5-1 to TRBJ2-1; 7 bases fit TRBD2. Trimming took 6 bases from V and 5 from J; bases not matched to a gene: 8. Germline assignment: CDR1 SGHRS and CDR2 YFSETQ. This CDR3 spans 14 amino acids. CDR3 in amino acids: CASTREVLNNEQFF. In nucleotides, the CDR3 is TGCGCCAGCACCCGGGAGGTACTGAACAATGAGCAGTTCTTC.

The CDR3 DNA follows: TGTGCCAGTAGTATAGTAGACGAGCAGTACTTC. This translates into CASSIVDEQYF. This chain connects TRBV19 to TRBJ2-7, with D uncertain. This CDR3 spans 11 amino acids. Trimming shortened V by 1 base and J by 5 bases, and 3 bases separated the two germline ends. The germline gives CDR1 LNHDA, CDR2 SQIVND (reference sequence).

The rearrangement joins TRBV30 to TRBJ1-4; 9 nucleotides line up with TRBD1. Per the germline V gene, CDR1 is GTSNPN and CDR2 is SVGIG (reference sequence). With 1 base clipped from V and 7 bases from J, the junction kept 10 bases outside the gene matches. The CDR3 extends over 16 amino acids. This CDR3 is CAWSAATGTGTEKLFF. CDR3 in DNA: TGTGCCTGGAGTGCCGCGACCGGGACAGGGACTGAAAAACTGTTTTTT.

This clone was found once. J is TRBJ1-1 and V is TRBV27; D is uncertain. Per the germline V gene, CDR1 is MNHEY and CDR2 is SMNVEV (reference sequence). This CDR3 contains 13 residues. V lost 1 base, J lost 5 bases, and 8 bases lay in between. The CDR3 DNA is TGTGCCAGCAGTTTATACTCGAGGACTGAAGCTTTCTTT. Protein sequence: CASSLYSRTEAFF.